The 8 T cell receptor beta chains below all came from one sample that was sequenced in a study of siplizumab effects on memory and regulatory T cells. Generated by immunoSEQ multiplex PCR, the TCRdb table keeps only in-frame clones and is missing some. Of about 100,000 clones listed, approximately 94% are singletons. Sequencing was carried out using Tregs sorted from blood. Source of these receptors: a human donor in good health.

The chain links TRBV29-1 to TRBJ2-7; 11 bases match TRBD1. Germline CDR1 is SQVTM and CDR2 is ANQGSEA. With V trimmed by 4 bases and J by 5 bases, 4 bases remained unmatched. This CDR3 spans 13 amino acids. Here the CDR3 DNA reads TGCAGCGTTGTAGGACAGGGGGCGGACGAGCAGTACTTC. As protein: CSVVGQGADEQYF.

This chain uses TRBV7-9 with TRBJ1-2; D perhaps matches TRBD1 (5 bases). Germline V lookup: CDR1 SEHNR, CDR2 FQNEAQ (reference sequence). V lost 6 bases, J lost 8 bases, and 16 bases lay in between. The CDR3 is 13 amino acids. The DNA for the CDR3 is TGTGCCAGCAGTTCTCGAGGGGCCAGGGGCTACACCTTC. Protein: CASSSRGARGYTF.

The rearrangement joins TRBV19 to TRBJ2-5; 7 bases align to TRBD1. Germline-derived CDR1 and CDR2 are LNHDA and SQIVND (reference sequence). The V gene end was trimmed by 9 bases and the J gene end by 5 bases; junction bases not matched to a gene: 12. This CDR3 spans 14 amino acids. The CDR3 spells CASRKGARTETQYF. CDR3 nucleotide sequence: TGTGCCAGCCGGAAGGGGGCAAGGACGGAGACCCAGTACTTC.

Details on this clone: Other DNA sequences in this sample translate to the same CDR3. This chain connects TRBV20-1 to TRBJ1-1; D gene uncertain. Per germline, CDR1 DFQATT and CDR2 SNEGSKA (reference sequence). The V end lost 3 bases, the J end lost 10 bases, and 12 bases lay between the germline ends. The CDR3 totals 11 residues. The CDR3 here is CSASLSGGAFF. The DNA of the CDR3 is TGCAGTGCTAGCTTATCTGGAGGAGCTTTCTTT.

The genes are TRBV14 and TRBJ2-7; the D gene is possibly TRBD2 (5 bases). Trimming took off 1 base at V and 3 bases at J, with 10 bases between the two ends. The CDR3 loop spans 14 amino acids. The germline gives CDR1 SGHDN, CDR2 FVKESK. The CDR3 loop is CASSQGGRLYEQYF. CDR3 coding DNA: TGTGCCAGCAGCCAAGGAGGGAGACTCTACGAGCAGTACTTC. Variable domain in full (rest from reference TRBV14 and TRBJ2-7): EAGVTQFPSHSVIEKGQTVTLRCDPISGHDNLYWYRRVMGKEIKFLLHFVKESKQDESGMPNNRFLAERTGGTYSTLKVQPAELEDSGVYFCASSQGGRLYEQYFGPGTRLTVT.

The chain employs TRBV18 and TRBJ2-3, with a weak D call TRBD2 (6 bases). This CDR3 has 16 amino acids. Trimming cost V 3 bases and J 2 bases, with 15 bases left between them. The germline V gene encodes CDR1 KGHSH and CDR2 LQKENI. The CDR3 is CASSPLAKSDTDTQYF. CDR3 coding DNA: TGTGCCAGCTCACCCCTAGCGAAGTCCGACACAGATACGCAGTATTTT.

This clone was seen just once. The chain joins TRBV7-9 to TRBJ1-2; TRBD1 is a possible D gene (5 bases). The germline gives CDR1 SEHNR, CDR2 FQNEAQ (reference sequence). This CDR3 contains 17 residues. The ends were cut back, 4 bases at V and 2 bases at J, with 20 bases in the middle. The CDR3 DNA reads TGTGCCAGCAGCTCTACGGGGGGGTTGGAAAAAAACTATGGCTACACCTTC. Translation: CASSSTGGLEKNYGYTF.

V is TRBV29-1 and J is TRBJ1-2, with 7 bases fitting TRBD1. Per germline, CDR1 SQVTM and CDR2 ANQGSEA. Trimming removed 7 bases from V and 6 bases from J; junction bases left unmatched: 8. The CDR3 spans 12 residues. The CDR3 loop is CSGRQGLDGYTF. Here the CDR3 DNA reads TGCAGCGGAAGACAGGGTTTAGATGGCTACACCTTC.